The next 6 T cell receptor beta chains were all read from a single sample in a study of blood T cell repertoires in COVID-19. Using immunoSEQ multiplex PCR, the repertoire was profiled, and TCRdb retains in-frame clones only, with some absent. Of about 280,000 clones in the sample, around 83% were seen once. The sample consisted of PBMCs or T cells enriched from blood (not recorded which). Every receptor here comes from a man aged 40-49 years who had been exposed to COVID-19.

The CDR3 region has the DNA TGTGCCAGCAGCCCAACGGGACTAGCGAAAAATGAGCAGTTCTTC. This encodes CASSPTGLAKNEQFF. V usage is TRBV7-9 and J usage is TRBJ2-1; TRBD2 matches 10 bases. V shed 5 bases and J 7 bases; nucleotides not matched to a gene: 8. CDR3 length: 15 residues. Germline V gives CDR1 SEHNR, CDR2 FQNEAQ (reference sequence).

CDR3 nucleotides: TGTGCCAGCAGCAAAGCAGGGGGGGAACAAGAGACCCAGTACTTC. Its translation is CASSKAGGEQETQYF. The chain employs TRBV21-1 and TRBJ2-5; TRBD2 is the table's D call and was not checked against the DNA. TRBV21-1 is a documented pseudogene. The CDR3 runs 15 residues.

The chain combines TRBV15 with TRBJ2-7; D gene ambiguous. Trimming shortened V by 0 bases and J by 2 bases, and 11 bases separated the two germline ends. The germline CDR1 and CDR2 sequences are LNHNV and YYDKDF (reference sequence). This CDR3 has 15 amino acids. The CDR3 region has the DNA TGTGCCACCAGCAGAGATGTTACTCCCACCTACGAGCAGTACTTC. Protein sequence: CATSRDVTPTYEQYF.

The CDR3: CAYGANYNEQFF. As DNA, the CDR3 is TGTGCGTATGGGGCCAACTACAATGAGCAGTTCTTC. The chain is built from TRBV30 and TRBJ2-1; a possible D gene is TRBD1 (5 bases). Germline loops: CDR1 GTSNPN, CDR2 SVGIG (reference sequence). The CDR3 has 12 residues.

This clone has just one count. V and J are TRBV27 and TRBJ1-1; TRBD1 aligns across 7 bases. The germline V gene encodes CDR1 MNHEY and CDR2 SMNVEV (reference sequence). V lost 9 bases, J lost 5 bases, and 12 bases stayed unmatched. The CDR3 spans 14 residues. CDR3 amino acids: CASNRAGGGTEAFF. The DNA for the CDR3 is TGTGCCAGTAACCGGGCAGGGGGAGGAACTGAAGCTTTCTTT.

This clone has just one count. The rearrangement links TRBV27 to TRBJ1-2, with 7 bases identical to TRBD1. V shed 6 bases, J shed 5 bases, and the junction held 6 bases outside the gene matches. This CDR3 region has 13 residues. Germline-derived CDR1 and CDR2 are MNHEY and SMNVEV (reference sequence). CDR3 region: CASSRTGQYGYTF. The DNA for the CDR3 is TGTGCCAGCAGCCGGACAGGCCAATATGGCTACACCTTC.